This T cell receptor beta chain was documented in a study of blood T cell repertoires in COVID-19. Study background: Samples taken during acute and convalescent COVID-19 were collected in the United States, Italy and Spain. PBMCs, B-cell-depleted T cells, or T cells provided the cDNA or gDNA that made up the material.

Original data processing: Estimation of nucleated cell counts was performed using reference gene primer amplification. Profiled with immunoSEQ multiplex PCR; TCRdb holds only in-frame clones, not every one. V, J and clone size reflect that table, while D and trimming were determined from the DNA. The sample shows 300,000 to 400,000 clones, approximately 89% of them seen only once. The trim removed 5 bases at V and 3 bases at J, leaving 0 bases unmatched. The CDR3 runs 13 residues. CDR1 GTSNPN and CDR2 SVGIG come from the germline V gene (reference sequence). The chain carries TRBV30 and TRBJ1-4; 10 bases map to TRBD1. The material sequenced was peripheral blood. The sequence was obtained from a woman aged 18-35 years who had recovered from COVID-19. This chain's CDR3 is CAWGTGANEKLFF. CDR3 bases: TGTGCCTGGGGGACAGGGGCTAATGAAAAACTGTTTTTT.